The rows below give T cell receptor beta chains drawn from one sample of a study of T-cell reconstitution after alpha-beta-depleted transplantation in children. MiXCR was run by TCRdb on the PCR reads, yielding one entry per CDR3 protein. The sample shows 350,000 to 500,000 distinct CDR3 sequences, roughly 43% of them seen only once. This specimen consisted of PBMCs, obtained before TCRalphabeta/CD19-depleted stem cell transplant. All receptors derive from a girl under 10 years old with aplastic anemia, due to receive a stem cell transplant. Both conserved end residues are part of each CDR3. D genes are given only for firm matches. Clone size appears in some rows only: once, few, many, or a class for an expanded clone.

size: NA
D: TRBD2
V: TRBV28
J: TRBJ2-3
DNA: TGTGCCAGCAGTCCGGGACTAGCGGGGTCGGGCACAGATACGCAGTATTTT
CDR3: CASSPGLAGSGTDTQYF

size: NA
D: NA
V: TRBV7-2
J: TRBJ2-1
DNA: TGTGCCAGCACCTTGGACCTGGAGCAGTTCTTC
CDR3: CASTLDLEQFF

size: NA
D: NA
V: TRBV21-1
J: TRBJ2-1
DNA: TGTGCCAGCAGCAAAGTTATTAGACGCAATGAGCAGTTCTTC
CDR3: CASSKVIRRNEQFF

size: NA
D: NA
V: TRBV6-5
J: TRBJ2-7
DNA: TGTGCCAGCAGTTACTCGGGGGGCGGGACACAGTACTTC
CDR3: CASSYSGGGTQYF

size: few
D: NA
V: TRBV30
J: TRBJ1-2
DNA: TGTGCCTGGAGTGTACGTAGTTTGGATGGCTACACCTTC
CDR3: CAWSVRSLDGYTF

size: NA
D: NA
V: TRBV6-5
J: TRBJ2-3
DNA: TGTGCCAGCAGTCTCCTCCCGGGTACGCAGTATTTT
CDR3: CASSLLPGTQYF

size: NA
D: NA
V: TRBV4-2
J: TRBJ2-7
DNA: TGTGCCAGCAGCCAAGGTGATGGGCTCGAGCAGTACTTC
CDR3: CASSQGDGLEQYF

size: few
D: NA
V: TRBV15
J: TRBJ2-1
DNA: TGTGCTTACGTGTCCCGCTCCTACAATGAGCAGTTCTTC
CDR3: CAYVSRSYNEQFF

size: NA
D: TRBD2
V: TRBV29-1
J: TRBJ2-3
DNA: TGCAGCGCCCGCCTAGCGGGAGGGGAAGATACGCAGTATTTT
CDR3: CSARLAGGEDTQYF

size: many
D: NA
V: TRBV20-1
J: TRBJ1-1
DNA: TGCAGTGCTCGAAGAATGAACACTGAAGCTTTCTTT
CDR3: CSARRMNTEAFF

size: few
D: TRBD2
V: TRBV7-9
J: TRBJ2-5
DNA: TGTGCCAGCAGCTATACTAGCGGGGCGGTACAAGAGACCCAGTACTTC
CDR3: CASSYTSGAVQETQYF

size: NA
D: NA
V: TRBV10-3
J: TRBJ1-3
DNA: TGTGCCATCCTCCCTCCCGGAGGCACCATATATTTT
CDR3: CAILPPGGTIYF

size: NA
D: TRBD1
V: TRBV6-5
J: TRBJ2-1
DNA: TGTGCCAGCCAGGACAGGGCGGGTGAGCAGTTCTTC
CDR3: CASQDRAGEQFF

size: NA
D: TRBD1
V: TRBV19
J: TRBJ2-7
DNA: TGTGCCAGTTCGCCTGGGGACAGTCCCAGCTACGAGCAGTACTTC
CDR3: CASSPGDSPSYEQYF

size: once
D: TRBD2
V: TRBV20-1
J: TRBJ2-1
DNA: TGCAGTGCTCCCTCCGGGCCAGCGGGGGGGGCCTTTTACAATGAGCAGTTCTTC
CDR3: CSAPSGPAGGAFYNEQFF

size: NA
D: NA
V: TRBV12-3/TRBV12-4
J: TRBJ2-5
DNA: TGTGCCAGCAGTTTACCACACTACCAAGAGACCCAGTACTTC
CDR3: CASSLPHYQETQYF

size: NA
D: TRBD2
V: TRBV11-2
J: TRBJ2-7
DNA: TGTGCCAGCAGCCCCGGGACTATGAGTGAGCAGTACTTC
CDR3: CASSPGTMSEQYF

size: NA
D: NA
V: TRBV20-1
J: TRBJ1-5
DNA: TGCAGTGCTAGGGAGACCGGGGGCGGGCCGAAGGGCCAGCATTTT
CDR3: CSARETGGGPKGQHF

size: NA
D: NA
V: TRBV20-1
J: TRBJ2-3
DNA: TGCAGTGCTAGTTGGGACTTTCCGGATACGCAGTATTTT
CDR3: CSASWDFPDTQYF

size: many
D: NA
V: TRBV7-6
J: TRBJ2-1
DNA: TGTGCCAGCAGCTTAGCATGGGGGAGTTTCAGTAATGAGCAGTTCTTC
CDR3: CASSLAWGSFSNEQFF

size: NA
D: NA
V: TRBV12-5
J: TRBJ2-1
DNA: TGTGCTAGTGGGGCAGGGTCCAATGAGCAGTTCTTC
CDR3: CASGAGSNEQFF

size: many
D: NA
V: TRBV20-1
J: TRBJ2-3
DNA: TGCAGTGCTAGAGATCTCCGAGCGGATACGCAGTATTTT
CDR3: CSARDLRADTQYF

size: few
D: NA
V: TRBV6-2/TRBV6-3
J: TRBJ2-1
DNA: TGTGCTTCAGGCCAGGGACATGAGCAGTTCTTC
CDR3: CASGQGHEQFF

size: NA
D: TRBD1
V: TRBV6-4
J: TRBJ2-1
DNA: TGTGCCAGCACCCAGGGGGCTGGTGAGCAGTTCTTC
CDR3: CASTQGAGEQFF